Shown below are 32 T cell receptor beta chains from a single sample sequenced in a study of beta chain features in type 1 diabetes. Of the isolated RNA, all was reverse transcribed, and so the sequenced material was expressed TCRB transcripts. The table came from immunoSEQ multiplex PCR; TCRdb's copy has only in-frame clones and leaves some out. The sample includes roughly 700,000 clones, roughly an eighth of them seen just once. No antigen is known for these receptors. Broader study findings: Across all four CD4+ subsets, people with type 1 diabetes showed modestly shorter TCRB CDR3s.

Sequenced sample: naive CD4+ T cells from blood. These receptors were taken from a man between 18 and 29 years old with type 1 diabetes.

The chain has TRBV7-8 and TRBJ2-1; 8 bases match TRBD1. Germline CDR1 SGHVS, CDR2 FQNEAQ. CDR3 length: 15 residues. Trimming removed 5 bases from V and 11 bases from J; junction bases left unmatched: 14. This CDR3 reads CASSQASGGQGKQFF. The CDR3 DNA follows: TGTGCCAGCAGCCAAGCTTCGGGCGGACAGGGTAAGCAGTTCTTC.

The chain is built from TRBV30 and TRBJ1-2; D unclear. Germline V CDR1 and CDR2: GTSNPN, SVGIG (reference sequence). The V end lost 1 base, the J end lost 5 bases, and 14 bases lay between the germline ends. The CDR3 consists of 14 residues. CDR3 bases: TGTGCCTGGAGTGACCAATCCTCTGGGTATGGCTACACCTTC. It codes for CAWSDQSSGYGYTF.

The gene calls are TRBV4-1 and TRBJ1-1; D gene unclear. Germline CDR1 reads MGHRA; CDR2 reads YSYEKL. The CDR3 totals 16 residues. V lost 6 bases and J 8 bases, leaving 25 bases between the germline ends. The CDR3 loop reads CASRLEPTGINFEAFF. The CDR3 DNA sequence: TGCGCCAGCAGATTAGAGCCGACCGGGATCAACTTCGAAGCTTTCTTT.

This clone showed up just a few times. Different DNA sequences within this sample yield the same CDR3. This chain uses TRBV29-1 with TRBJ1-1; D possibly corresponds to TRBD1 (5 bases). CDR1 and CDR2 from the germline V gene are SQVTM and ANQGSEA. V lost 1 base and J 2 bases, leaving 8 bases between the germline ends. The length of the CDR3 is 13 residues. CDR3 sequence reads: CSVEAGGNTEAFF. In nucleotides, the CDR3 is TGCAGCGTTGAAGCCGGGGGAAACACTGAAGCTTTCTTT.

This clone was seen only a few times. The V and J genes are TRBV29-1 and TRBJ1-4; 9 bases fit TRBD1. Germline assignment: CDR1 SQVTM and CDR2 ANQGSEA. Trimming removed 5 bases from V and 4 bases from J; junction bases left unmatched: 5. The CDR3 has 14 residues. For the CDR3, the DNA is TGCAGCGTTCACGACAGGGGGAGTAATGAAAAACTGTTTTTT. Its translation is CSVHDRGSNEKLFF.

This rearrangement joins TRBV19 to TRBJ1-5; no firm D call. Germline V gives CDR1 LNHDA, CDR2 SQIVND (reference sequence). V lost 5 bases and J lost 0, with 8 bases in between. The CDR3 sequence is 14 residues long. CDR3 sequence: CASSWGDSNQPQHF. The CDR3 nucleotides read TGTGCCAGTAGTTGGGGAGATAGCAATCAGCCCCAGCATTTT.

CDR3 in amino acids: CASSSGEGTAFF. Written as DNA, the CDR3 is TGTGCCAGCAGCTCAGGGGAGGGGACAGCTTTCTTT. The rearrangement links TRBV7-9 to TRBJ1-1, with D possibly matching TRBD1 (6 bases). The CDR3 runs 12 residues. The V gene's germline CDR1 is SEHNR and CDR2 FQNEAQ (reference sequence). Between the trimmed V and J ends, which lost 4 bases and 10 bases, there was a span of 13 bases.

This clone was counted between two and nine times. J is TRBJ2-5 and V is TRBV4-1, with 8 bases fitting TRBD1. V gave up 4 bases and J gave up 4 bases; unmatched junction bases: 8. The germline CDR1 and CDR2 sequences are MGHRA and YSYEKL. This CDR3 contains 15 residues. The CDR3 region has the DNA TGCGCCAGCAGCCCCGGACAGGGCCCCAGAGAGACCCAGTACTTC. It is translated as CASSPGQGPRETQYF.

This clone was observed a few times. The chain couples TRBV11-3 to TRBJ2-2; D remains unclear. Germline assignment: CDR1 SGHNT and CDR2 YENEEA. Between the trimmed V and J ends, which lost 6 bases and 4 bases, there was a span of 9 bases. The CDR3 is 13 residues long. Here the CDR3 DNA reads TGTGCCAGCAGTGTGACGGGCACCGGGGAGCTGTTTTTT. This encodes CASSVTGTGELFF.

V is TRBV7-3 and J is TRBJ2-3, with D perhaps given as TRBD1 or TRBD2 (5 bases each). CDR1 SGHTA and CDR2 FQGTGA come from the germline V gene. The CDR3 totals 14 residues. Trimming took 5 bases from V and 0 from J, leaving 9 bases between them. As DNA, the CDR3 is TGTGCCAGCAGCCCCCGGGGCAGCACAGATACGCAGTATTTT. This encodes CASSPRGSTDTQYF.

This clone was seen more than once but under ten times. The chain uses TRBV30 and TRBJ1-2; the match to TRBD1 covers 8 bases. This CDR3 has 13 amino acids. Per the germline V gene, CDR1 is GTSNPN and CDR2 is SVGIG (reference sequence). V shed 2 bases and J 3 bases; nucleotides not matched to a gene: 2. CDR3: CAWSSGQDYGYTF. DNA of the CDR3: TGTGCCTGGAGTTCGGGACAGGACTATGGCTACACCTTC.

The chain is built from TRBV30 and TRBJ1-1, with unresolved D. Deletions cut 8 bases from V and 1 base from J, with 8 bases between. Germline V CDR1 and CDR2: GTSNPN, SVGIG (reference sequence). The CDR3 totals 11 residues. CDR3: CAGVENTEAFF. The CDR3, as DNA: TGTGCCGGAGTGGAGAACACTGAAGCTTTCTTT.

This sequence joins TRBV7-9 and TRBJ2-3, with 8 bases fitting TRBD1. There are 15 residues in the CDR3. V lost 5 bases, J lost 4 bases, and 8 bases stayed unmatched. Germline assignment: CDR1 SEHNR and CDR2 FQNEAQ (reference sequence). CDR3 amino acids: CASSKQGAGADTQYF. Written as DNA, the CDR3 is TGTGCCAGCAGCAAGCAGGGGGCCGGGGCAGATACGCAGTATTTT. Looking up the rest from reference TRBV7-9 and TRBJ2-3 gives the full variable domain: DTGVSQNPRHKITKRGQNVTFRCDPISEHNRLYWYRQTLGQGPEFLTYFQNEAQLEKSRLLSDRFSAERPKGSFSTLEIQRTEQGDSAMYLCASSKQGAGADTQYFGPGTRLTVL.

The chain combines TRBV6-5 with TRBJ1-5; possible D gene TRBD1, 6 bases. The CDR3 is made up of 13 amino acids. Germline V CDR1 and CDR2: MNHEY, SVGAGI. V lost 5 bases to trimming and J lost 5 bases, with 10 bases between them. The CDR3 sequence is CASSNYRDQPQHF. The CDR3 region has the DNA TGTGCCAGCAGTAACTACAGGGATCAGCCCCAGCATTTT.

This clone showed up just a few times. J is TRBJ2-3 and V is TRBV19; D is possibly TRBD1 (6 bases). The germline V gene has CDR1 LNHDA and CDR2 SQIVND (reference sequence). Trimming removed 9 bases from V and 2 bases from J, with 12 bases in between. The CDR3 has 13 residues. The CDR3 here is CASKGQYTDTQYF. For the CDR3, the DNA is TGTGCCAGCAAAGGACAGTACACAGATACGCAGTATTTT.

The V and J genes are TRBV28 and TRBJ1-6; D is unresolved. Germline values: CDR1 MDHEN, CDR2 SYDVKM. V was pared by 2 bases and J by 10 bases, with 18 bases between. The CDR3 length is 16 residues. CDR3 amino acids: CASSLPRGAGGSPLHF. CDR3 DNA sequence: TGTGCCAGCAGTTTACCCCGCGGCGCGGGCGGGTCACCCCTCCACTTT.

The gene calls are TRBV10-3 and TRBJ1-2; tentative D call: TRBD1 (5 bases). Trimming pared 7 bases from V and 2 bases from J, leaving 14 bases between. The CDR3 spans 14 residues. Germline loops: CDR1 ENHRY, CDR2 SYGVKD. Written as DNA, the CDR3 is TGTGCCATCAAATCGGACAATGCGAACTATGGCTACACCTTC. It codes for CAIKSDNANYGYTF.

This clone has more than one count but fewer than ten. The chain employs TRBV19 and TRBJ2-4; D is unclear. With 5 bases removed from V and 6 bases from J, the gap between germline ends came to 11 bases. Germline values: CDR1 LNHDA, CDR2 SQIVND (reference sequence). There are 13 residues in the CDR3. The CDR3 region has the DNA TGTGCCAGTAGTGAACAAGGTGGAAACATTCAGTACTTC. Translation: CASSEQGGNIQYF. Full variable domain (outside the CDR3, taken from reference TRBV19 and TRBJ2-4): DGGITQSPKYLFRKEGQNVTLSCEQNLNHDAMYWYRQDPGQGLRLIYYSQIVNDFQKGDIAEGYSVSREKKESFPLTVTSAQKNPTAFYLCASSEQGGNIQYFGAGTRLSVL.

This clone was detected a few times. J is TRBJ2-1 and V is TRBV6-6, with D perhaps TRBD1 (5 bases). This CDR3 comprises 12 residues. With 5 bases removed from V and 8 bases from J, the gap between germline ends came to 10 bases. Germline values: CDR1 MNHNY, CDR2 SVGAGI (reference sequence). In nucleotides, the CDR3 is TGTGCCAGCAGTACAGGTTTCCATGAGCAGTTCTTC. Translation: CASSTGFHEQFF.

The V gene is TRBV5-6, the J gene TRBJ1-1; D remains ambiguous. The length of the CDR3 is 13 residues. Per germline, CDR1 SGHDT and CDR2 YYEEEE. Trimming stripped 7 bases from V and 1 base from J, with 11 bases between. The CDR3 region has the DNA TGTGCCAGCCGCCGGACGGGGAACACTGAAGCTTTCTTT. It encodes CASRRTGNTEAFF.

This clone was found a few times. The rearrangement uses TRBV6-5 and TRBJ1-4; a weak D match, TRBD1 (5 bases). Trimming removed 0 bases from V and 8 bases from J, with 13 bases in between. This CDR3 spans 15 amino acids. Germline V gene sequence: CDR1 MNHEY, CDR2 SVGAGI. In DNA form, the CDR3 reads TGTGCCAGCAGTTACTCATCAGGGTGGGCCGAAAAACTGTTTTTT. Translation gives CASSYSSGWAEKLFF.

The chain uses TRBV30 and TRBJ2-7; D gene uncertain. V was trimmed by 0 bases and J by 6 bases, leaving 12 bases between them. The CDR3 covers 13 residues. Germline V lookup: CDR1 GTSNPN, CDR2 SVGIG (reference sequence). The CDR3 loop is CAWSVALSGEQYF. Here the CDR3 DNA reads TGTGCCTGGAGTGTAGCCTTGTCCGGCGAGCAGTACTTC.

This clone was seen a handful of times. The gene calls are TRBV5-1 and TRBJ2-7; no definite D call. The germline gives CDR1 SGHRS, CDR2 YFSETQ. The length of the CDR3 is 18 residues. The ends were cut back, 4 bases at V and 3 bases at J, with 26 bases in the middle. Here the CDR3 reads CASSQSPLDKFFIYEQYF. The CDR3 region has the DNA TGCGCCAGCAGCCAGTCCCCTCTCGACAAGTTCTTTATCTACGAGCAGTACTTC.

This clone showed up just a few times. The chain employs TRBV15 and TRBJ2-7; the match to TRBD1 covers 7 bases. Looked up from germline, CDR1 is LNHNV and CDR2 is YYDKDF (reference sequence). V shed 0 bases and J 4 bases; nucleotides not matched to a gene: 3. This CDR3 is 14 amino acids long. CDR3 nucleotides: TGTGCCACCAGCAGAGACAGGGGGAGTTACGAGCAGTACTTC. It specifies CATSRDRGSYEQYF.

The CDR3 region is CASSFGAPRDEQFF. The CDR3 DNA reads TGTGCCAGCAGCTTCGGGGCCCCCAGGGATGAGCAGTTCTTC. This chain links TRBV11-1 with TRBJ2-1; D may correspond to TRBD1 or TRBD2 (5 bases each). V gave up 3 bases and J gave up 8 bases, with 14 bases separating them. CDR1 and CDR2 from the germline V gene are SGHAT and FQDESV (reference sequence). This CDR3 is built from 14 residues. Combining the CDR3 with reference TRBV11-1 and TRBJ2-1 gives the whole variable domain EAEVAQSPRYKITEKSQAVAFWCDPISGHATLYWYRQILGQGPELLVQFQDESVVDDSQLPKDRFSAERLKGVDSTLKIQPAELGDSAMYLCASSFGAPRDEQFFGPGTRLTVL.

This clone appeared a few times. The CDR3 DNA reads as TGTGCCAGCACCATACAGGGGCGAGGGTTTAACTATGGCTACACCTTC. It yields the protein CASTIQGRGFNYGYTF. The V call is TRBV7-2, the J call TRBJ1-2, with 7 bases matching TRBD1. J was trimmed by 1 base and V by 7 bases; bases with no gene match: 12. Germline V CDR1 and CDR2: SGHTA, FQGNSA. CDR3 size: 16 residues.

The chain joins TRBV30 to TRBJ1-1; no clear D gene. The germline V and J ends were trimmed by 2 bases and 6 bases, with 16 bases remaining between them. CDR1 is GTSNPN, CDR2 SVGIG, per germline (reference sequence). The CDR3 spans 14 residues. This chain's CDR3 is CAWSPPGINPEAFF. CDR3 bases: TGTGCCTGGAGTCCCCCCGGCATTAACCCTGAAGCTTTCTTT. The full variable domain, rest sourced from reference TRBV30 and TRBJ1-1, is SQTIHQWPATLVQPVGSPLSLECTVEGTSNPNLYWYRQAAGRGLQLLFYSVGIGQISSEVPQNLSASRPQDRQFILSSKKLLLSDSGFYLCAWSPPGINPEAFFGQGTRLTVV.

This clone appeared a few times. This chain connects TRBV7-9 to TRBJ2-2; possibly TRBD1 for D (5 bases). The germline V gene has CDR1 SEHNR and CDR2 FQNEAQ (reference sequence). The CDR3 covers 11 residues. V lost 6 bases, J lost 6 bases, and 5 bases lay in between. The CDR3 spells CASRGPGELFF. The CDR3 nucleotides are TGTGCCAGCAGGGGGCCCGGGGAGCTGTTTTTT.

The rearrangement uses TRBV7-2 and TRBJ2-3; unclear D gene. CDR1 and CDR2 (germline): SGHTA, FQGNSA. V lost 2 bases, J lost 3 bases, and 9 bases lay in between. CDR3 length: 14 amino acids. For the CDR3, the DNA is TGTGCCAGCAGCTTAAAGTTTCGGACAGATACGCAGTATTTT. It encodes CASSLKFRTDTQYF.

This clone came up a few times. The chain is built from TRBV9 and TRBJ1-6; TRBD1 agrees at 9 bases. CDR3 size: 17 residues. Trimming at V came to 0 bases and at J to 7 bases, leaving 8 bases not matched to a gene. Germline V CDR1 and CDR2: SGDLS, YYNGEE. CDR3 loop: CASSVGTGDRENSPLHF. The CDR3 DNA reads as TGTGCCAGCAGCGTAGGGACAGGGGATCGGGAGAATTCACCCCTCCACTTT.

This clone has only a few counts. The chain couples TRBV7-8 to TRBJ2-3; 9 bases align to TRBD2. The CDR3 has 16 residues. Germline V gives CDR1 SGHVS, CDR2 FQNEAQ. V shed 5 bases and J 2 bases; nucleotides not matched to a gene: 8. CDR3 sequence reads: CASSRMAGGTTDTQYF. CDR3 sequence (DNA): TGTGCCAGCAGCCGAATGGCGGGGGGGACCACAGATACGCAGTATTTT.

This clone occurred once. The gene calls are TRBV6-1 and TRBJ2-6; D is unresolved. CDR3 length equals 15 residues. CDR1 MNHNS and CDR2 SASEGT come from the germline V gene. Trimming removed 2 bases at V and 1 base at J, with 6 bases between. The CDR3 DNA sequence: TGTGCCAGCAGTGAAAGTGGATCTGGGGCCAACGTCCTGACTTTC. Translation: CASSESGSGANVLTF.